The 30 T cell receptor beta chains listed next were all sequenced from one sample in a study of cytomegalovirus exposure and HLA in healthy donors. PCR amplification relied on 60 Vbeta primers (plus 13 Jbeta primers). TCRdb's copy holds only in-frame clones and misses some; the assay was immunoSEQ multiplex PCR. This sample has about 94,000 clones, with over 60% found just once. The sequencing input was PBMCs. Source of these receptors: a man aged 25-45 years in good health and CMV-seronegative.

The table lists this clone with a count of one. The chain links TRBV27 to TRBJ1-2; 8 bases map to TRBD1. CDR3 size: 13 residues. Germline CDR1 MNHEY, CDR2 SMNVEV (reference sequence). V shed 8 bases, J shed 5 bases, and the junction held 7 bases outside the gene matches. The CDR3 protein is CASASRGLYGYTF. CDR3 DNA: TGTGCCAGCGCCAGCAGGGGGCTATATGGCTACACCTTC.

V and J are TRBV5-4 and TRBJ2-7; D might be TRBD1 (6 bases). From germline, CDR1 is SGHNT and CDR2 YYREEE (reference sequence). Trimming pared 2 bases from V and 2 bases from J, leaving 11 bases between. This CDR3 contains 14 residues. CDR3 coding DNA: TGTGCCAGCAGCTTCGGGACACCCGCCTACGAGCAGTACTTC. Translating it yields CASSFGTPAYEQYF.

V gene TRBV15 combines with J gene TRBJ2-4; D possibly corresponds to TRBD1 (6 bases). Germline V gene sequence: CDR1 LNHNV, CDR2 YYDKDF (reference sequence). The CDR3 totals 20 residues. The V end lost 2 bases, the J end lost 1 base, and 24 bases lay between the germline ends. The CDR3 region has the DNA TGTGCCACCAGCAGACACAACAGGGAGAGTTTTGCTCGGGCCAAAAACATTCAGTACTTC. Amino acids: CATSRHNRESFARAKNIQYF.

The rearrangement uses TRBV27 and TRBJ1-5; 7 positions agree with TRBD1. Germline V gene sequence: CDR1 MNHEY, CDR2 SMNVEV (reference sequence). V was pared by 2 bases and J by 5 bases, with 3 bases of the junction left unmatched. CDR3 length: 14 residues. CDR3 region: CASSLRQGYQPQHF. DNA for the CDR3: TGTGCCAGCAGTTTAAGACAGGGCTATCAGCCCCAGCATTTT.

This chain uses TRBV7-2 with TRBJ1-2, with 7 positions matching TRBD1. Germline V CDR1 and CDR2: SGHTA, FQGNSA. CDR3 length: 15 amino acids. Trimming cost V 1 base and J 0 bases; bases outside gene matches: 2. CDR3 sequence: CASSLGQGANYGYTF. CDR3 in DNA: TGTGCCAGCAGCTTAGGACAGGGAGCTAACTATGGCTACACCTTC.

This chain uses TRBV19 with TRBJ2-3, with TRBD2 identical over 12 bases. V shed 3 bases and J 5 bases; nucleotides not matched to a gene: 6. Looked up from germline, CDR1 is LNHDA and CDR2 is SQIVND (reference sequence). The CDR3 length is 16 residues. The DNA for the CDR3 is TGTGCCAGTAGTATCCTGACTAGCGGGGGTGGAGATACGCAGTATTTT. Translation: CASSILTSGGGDTQYF.

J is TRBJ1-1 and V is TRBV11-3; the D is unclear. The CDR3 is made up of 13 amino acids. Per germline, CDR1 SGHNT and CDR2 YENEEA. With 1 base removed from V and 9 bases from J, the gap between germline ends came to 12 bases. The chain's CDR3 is CASSLAGGEQAFF. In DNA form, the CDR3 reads TGTGCCAGCAGCTTAGCGGGAGGAGAACAAGCTTTCTTT.

The CDR3 is CASVGTGGIYGYTF. The CDR3 DNA sequence: TGTGCCAGCGTTGGGACAGGGGGCATCTATGGCTACACCTTC. The chain is built from TRBV7-9 and TRBJ1-2, with 12 bases fitting TRBD1. This CDR3 is 14 amino acids long. V was clipped by 8 bases and J by 4 bases; unmatched bases: 5. CDR1 and CDR2 (germline): SEHNR, FQNEAQ (reference sequence). Full variable domain (outside the CDR3, taken from reference TRBV7-9 and TRBJ1-2): DTGVSQNPRHKITKRGQNVTFRCDPISEHNRLYWYRQTLGQGPEFLTYFQNEAQLEKSRLLSDRFSAERPKGSFSTLEIQRTEQGDSAMYLCASVGTGGIYGYTFGSGTRLTVV.

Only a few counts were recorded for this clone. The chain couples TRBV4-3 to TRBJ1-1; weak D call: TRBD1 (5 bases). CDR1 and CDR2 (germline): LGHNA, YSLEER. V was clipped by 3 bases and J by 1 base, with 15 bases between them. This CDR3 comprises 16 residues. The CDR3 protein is CASSHAGTGGNTEAFF. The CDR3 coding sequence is TGCGCCAGCAGCCATGCCGGGACCGGGGGGAACACTGAAGCTTTCTTT.

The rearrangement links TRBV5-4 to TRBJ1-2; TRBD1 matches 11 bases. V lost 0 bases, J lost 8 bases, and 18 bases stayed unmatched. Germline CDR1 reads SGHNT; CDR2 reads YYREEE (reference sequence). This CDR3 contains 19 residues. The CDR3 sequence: CASSLDVFGTGGSPGGYTF. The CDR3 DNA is TGTGCCAGCAGCTTGGACGTCTTCGGGACAGGGGGAAGTCCAGGGGGCTACACCTTC. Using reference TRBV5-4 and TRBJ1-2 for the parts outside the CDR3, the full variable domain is ETGVTQSPTHLIKTRGQQVTLRCSSQSGHNTVSWYQQALGQGPQFIFQYYREEENGRGNFPPRFSGLQFPNYSSELNVNALELDDSALYLCASSLDVFGTGGSPGGYTFGSGTRLTVV.

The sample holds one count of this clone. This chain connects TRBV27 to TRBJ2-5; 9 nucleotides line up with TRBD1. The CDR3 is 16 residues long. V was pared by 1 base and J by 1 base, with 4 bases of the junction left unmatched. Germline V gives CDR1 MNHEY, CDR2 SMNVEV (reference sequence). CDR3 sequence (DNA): TGTGCCAGCAGTTTATACGGGACAGGGCTCCAAGAGACCCAGTACTTC. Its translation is CASSLYGTGLQETQYF.

CDR3 loop: CASNYGEGPRYGYTF. The CDR3 DNA is TGTGCCAGCAACTACGGGGAGGGGCCACGCTATGGCTACACCTTC. The genes are TRBV5-4 and TRBJ1-2; tentatively, D is TRBD1 (5 bases). V shed 6 bases and J shed 4 bases, with 19 bases lying between them. CDR1 and CDR2 from the germline V gene are SGHNT and YYREEE (reference sequence). The CDR3 has 15 residues.

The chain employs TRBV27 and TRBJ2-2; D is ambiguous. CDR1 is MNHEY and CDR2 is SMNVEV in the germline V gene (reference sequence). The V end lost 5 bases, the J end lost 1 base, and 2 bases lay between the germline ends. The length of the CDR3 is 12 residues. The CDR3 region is CASSQNTGELFF. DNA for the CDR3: TGTGCCAGCAGTCAGAACACCGGGGAGCTGTTTTTT.

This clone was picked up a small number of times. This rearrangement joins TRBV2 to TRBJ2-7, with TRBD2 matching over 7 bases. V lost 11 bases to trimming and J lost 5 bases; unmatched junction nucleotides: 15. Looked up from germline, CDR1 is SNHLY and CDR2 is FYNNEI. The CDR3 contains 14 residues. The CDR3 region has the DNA TGTGCCCGAGAGGAGGGAGGGAATTCCGACGAGCAGTACTTC. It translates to CAREEGGNSDEQYF. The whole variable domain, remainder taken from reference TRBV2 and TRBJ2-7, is EPEVTQTPSHQVTQMGQEVILRCVPISNHLYFYWYRQILGQKVEFLVSFYNNEISEKSEIFDDQFSVERPDGSNFTLKIRSTKLEDSAMYFCAREEGGNSDEQYFGPGTRLTVT.

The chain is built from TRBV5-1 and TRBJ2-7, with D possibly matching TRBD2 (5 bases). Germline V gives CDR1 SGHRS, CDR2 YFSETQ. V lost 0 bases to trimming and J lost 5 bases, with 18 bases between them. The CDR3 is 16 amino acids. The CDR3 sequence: CASSLVGSKEVDEQYF. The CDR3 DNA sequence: TGCGCCAGCAGCTTGGTGGGGAGTAAAGAAGTCGACGAGCAGTACTTC.

The CDR3 region has the DNA TGTGCCAGCAGTGAAGTGGACAGGGGGTTTTCGGGCTACACCTTC. Translation gives CASSEVDRGFSGYTF. The gene calls are TRBV6-1 and TRBJ1-2; 10 bases agree with TRBD1. The germline V gene encodes CDR1 MNHNS and CDR2 SASEGT. With V trimmed by 1 base and J by 8 bases, 7 bases remained unmatched. The CDR3 loop spans 15 amino acids.

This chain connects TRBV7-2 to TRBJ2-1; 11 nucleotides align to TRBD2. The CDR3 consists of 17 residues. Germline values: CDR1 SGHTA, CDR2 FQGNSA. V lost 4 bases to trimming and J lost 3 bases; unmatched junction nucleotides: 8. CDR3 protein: CASSSSITSGGYNEQFF. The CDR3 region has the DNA TGTGCCAGCAGCTCGTCAATCACTAGCGGGGGCTACAATGAGCAGTTCTTC.

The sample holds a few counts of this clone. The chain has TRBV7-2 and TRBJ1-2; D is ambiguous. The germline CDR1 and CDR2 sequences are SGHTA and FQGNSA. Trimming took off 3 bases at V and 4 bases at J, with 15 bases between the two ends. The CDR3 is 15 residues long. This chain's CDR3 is CASSLEGFEPYGYTF. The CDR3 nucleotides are TGTGCCAGCAGCTTGGAGGGATTTGAACCCTATGGCTACACCTTC.

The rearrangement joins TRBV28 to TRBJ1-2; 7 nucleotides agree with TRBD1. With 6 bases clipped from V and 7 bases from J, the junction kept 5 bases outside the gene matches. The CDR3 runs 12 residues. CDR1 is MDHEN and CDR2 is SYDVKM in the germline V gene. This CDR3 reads CASSPGTVGYTF. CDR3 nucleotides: TGTGCCAGCAGCCCCGGGACAGTTGGCTACACCTTC.

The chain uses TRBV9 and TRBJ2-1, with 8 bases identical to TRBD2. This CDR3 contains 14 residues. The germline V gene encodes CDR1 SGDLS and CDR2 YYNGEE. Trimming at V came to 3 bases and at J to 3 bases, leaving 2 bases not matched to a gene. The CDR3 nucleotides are TGTGCCAGCAGCGCCGGGGGGGGCTACAATGAGCAGTTCTTC. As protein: CASSAGGGYNEQFF.

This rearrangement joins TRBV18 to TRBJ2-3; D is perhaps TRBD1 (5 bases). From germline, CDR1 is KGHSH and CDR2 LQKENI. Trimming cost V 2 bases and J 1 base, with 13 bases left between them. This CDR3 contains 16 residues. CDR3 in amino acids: CASSPADIGGTDTQYF. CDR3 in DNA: TGTGCCAGCTCACCAGCGGACATAGGAGGCACAGATACGCAGTATTTT.

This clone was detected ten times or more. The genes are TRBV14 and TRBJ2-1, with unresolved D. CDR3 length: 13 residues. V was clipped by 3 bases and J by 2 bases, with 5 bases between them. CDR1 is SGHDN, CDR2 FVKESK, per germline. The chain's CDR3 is CASSHPAYNEQFF. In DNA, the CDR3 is TGTGCCAGCAGCCATCCGGCCTACAATGAGCAGTTCTTC.

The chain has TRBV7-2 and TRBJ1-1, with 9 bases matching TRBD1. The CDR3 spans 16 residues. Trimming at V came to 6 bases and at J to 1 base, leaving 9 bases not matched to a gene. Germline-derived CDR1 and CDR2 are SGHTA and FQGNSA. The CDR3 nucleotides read TGTGCCAGCAGTTCAACAGGGGGCGAGAGGAACACTGAAGCTTTCTTT. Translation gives CASSSTGGERNTEAFF.

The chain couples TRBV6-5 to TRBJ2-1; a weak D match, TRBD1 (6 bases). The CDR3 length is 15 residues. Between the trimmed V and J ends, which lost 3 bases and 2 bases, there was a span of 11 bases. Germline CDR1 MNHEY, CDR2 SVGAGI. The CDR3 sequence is CASSYDRFPYNEQFF. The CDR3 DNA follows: TGTGCCAGCAGTTATGACAGGTTCCCCTACAATGAGCAGTTCTTC.

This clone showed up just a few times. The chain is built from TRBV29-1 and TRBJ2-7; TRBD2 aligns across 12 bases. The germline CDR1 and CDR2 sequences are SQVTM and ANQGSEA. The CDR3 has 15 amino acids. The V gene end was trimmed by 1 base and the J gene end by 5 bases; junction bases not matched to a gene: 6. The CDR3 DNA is TGCAGCGTTGAAGTCTGGCTAGCGGGAGGGCACGAGCAGTACTTC. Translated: CSVEVWLAGGHEQYF.

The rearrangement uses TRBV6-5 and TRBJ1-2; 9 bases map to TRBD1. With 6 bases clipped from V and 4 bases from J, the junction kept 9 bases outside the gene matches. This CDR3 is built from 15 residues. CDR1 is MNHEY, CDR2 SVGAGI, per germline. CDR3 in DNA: TGTGCCAGCAGATCCACAGGGGGCGCCGGCTATGGCTACACCTTC. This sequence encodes CASRSTGGAGYGYTF.

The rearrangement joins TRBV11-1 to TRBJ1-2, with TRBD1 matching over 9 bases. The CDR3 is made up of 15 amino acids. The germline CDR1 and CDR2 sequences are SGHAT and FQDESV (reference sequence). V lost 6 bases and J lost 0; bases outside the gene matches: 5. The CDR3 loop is CASSFDRGANYGYTF. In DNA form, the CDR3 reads TGTGCCAGCAGTTTTGACAGGGGGGCTAACTATGGCTACACCTTC.

CDR3 in amino acids: CASSLGGTSGGQLYEQYF. The CDR3 region has the DNA TGCGCCAGCAGCTTGGGTGGGACTAGCGGGGGCCAGCTCTACGAGCAGTACTTC. This sequence joins TRBV5-1 and TRBJ2-7; 14 nucleotides agree with TRBD2. V lost 0 bases, J lost 3 bases, and 8 bases stayed unmatched. CDR3 size: 18 residues. The V gene's germline CDR1 is SGHRS and CDR2 YFSETQ.

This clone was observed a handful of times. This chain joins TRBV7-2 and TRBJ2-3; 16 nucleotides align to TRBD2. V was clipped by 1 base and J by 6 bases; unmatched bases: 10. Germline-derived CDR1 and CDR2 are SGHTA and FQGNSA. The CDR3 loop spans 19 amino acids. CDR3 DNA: TGTGCCAGCAGCTTAGTTCCCGGGACTAGCGGGGGGGGCGGGGATACGCAGTATTTT. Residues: CASSLVPGTSGGGGDTQYF.

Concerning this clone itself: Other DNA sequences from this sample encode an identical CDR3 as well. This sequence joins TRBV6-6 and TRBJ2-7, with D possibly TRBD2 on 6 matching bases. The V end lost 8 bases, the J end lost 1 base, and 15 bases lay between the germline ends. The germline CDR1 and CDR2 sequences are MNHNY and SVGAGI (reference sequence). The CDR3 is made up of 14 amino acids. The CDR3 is CASSLSRGSYEQYF. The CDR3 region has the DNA TGTGCCAGCTCCCTCTCGCGGGGATCCTACGAGCAGTACTTC.